This T cell receptor beta chain was recovered during a study of PD-1 blockade in classical Hodgkin lymphoma. Notes on the study in general: According to reports, newly diagnosed patients had lower baseline TCR diversity than healthy donors, and relapsed/refractory patients had lower baseline TCR diversity still. The baseline diversity of complete responders showed similarity to that of newly diagnosed patients.

V shed 2 bases and J 7 bases; nucleotides not matched to a gene: 8. The CDR3 has 15 residues. The germline V gene encodes CDR1 GTSNPN and CDR2 SVGIG (reference sequence). Time point in this sample: cycle 4 day 1 (C4D1), after less than 7 weeks of nivolumab. Every single patient, without exception, relapsed after autologous stem cell transplantation, and brentuximab vedotin exposure varied. Complete response, partial response or progressive disease made up the best responses. For this clone: Its cognate antigen is unknown.

TCRdb keeps only in-frame clones here, not all; method: immunoSEQ multiplex PCR. The sample contains about 89,000 clones, 90% of which appear only once. The chain couples TRBV30 to TRBJ2-1, with 10 bases that match TRBD2. This clonotype was sampled from a human donor with classical Hodgkin lymphoma. Sequences were derived from peripheral blood mononuclear cells (PBMCs), sampled before the fourth cycle of nivolumab. The CDR3, as DNA: TGTGCCTGGAGTTTGGTATTAGCGGGGGGAAATGAGCAGTTCTTC. Protein: CAWSLVLAGGNEQFF.